The rows below give T cell receptor beta chains drawn from one sample of a study of cytomegalovirus exposure and HLA in healthy donors. Libraries were prepared by immunoSEQ multiplex PCR; TCRdb keeps only in-frame clonotypes and omits some of them. The table includes about 200,000 clones, 60% to 85% detected once. Specimen: PBMCs. The receptors shown here come from a girl aged 10 to 17 in good health and CMV-seropositive. CDR3s include the opening cysteine and the closing phenylalanine or tryptophan. The D gene is left open where the match is weak. The size of a clone is reported for some rows only, either as once, few or many, or as a class for expanded clones.

CDR3 DNA: TGTGCCTGTGACAGGGGGAACACTGAAGCTTTCTTT; CDR3 protein: CACDRGNTEAFF; clone size: -; J gene: TRBJ1-1; D gene: TRBD1; V gene: TRBV30
CDR3 DNA: TGTGCCAGCAGTGAGGATGGCGGCAGCCTCCACTTT; CDR3 protein: CASSEDGGSLHF; clone size: few; J gene: TRBJ1-6; D gene: -; V gene: TRBV25-1
CDR3 DNA: TGTGCCAGCAGCACCCAGGGACAGGGGAACACTGAAGCTTTCTTT; CDR3 protein: CASSTQGQGNTEAFF; clone size: once; J gene: TRBJ1-1; D gene: TRBD1; V gene: TRBV9
CDR3 DNA: TGTGCCAGCAGTCCCTCTGACAGGGATAATTCACCCCTCCACTTT; CDR3 protein: CASSPSDRDNSPLHF; clone size: -; J gene: TRBJ1-6; D gene: TRBD1; V gene: TRBV28
CDR3 DNA: TGTGCCATCAGTGATCGAGGGCTCGACCAGCCCCAGCATTTT; CDR3 protein: CAISDRGLDQPQHF; clone size: -; J gene: TRBJ1-5; D gene: -; V gene: TRBV10-3
CDR3 DNA: TGTGCCAGCAGCTTAGAATTACAGGGGACCTCCTACGAGCAGTACTTC; CDR3 protein: CASSLELQGTSYEQYF; clone size: -; J gene: TRBJ2-7; D gene: TRBD1; V gene: TRBV11-2
CDR3 DNA: TGTGCCAGCAGCTTACTTTCAGGGGAAGAGACCCAGTACTTC; CDR3 protein: CASSLLSGEETQYF; clone size: -; J gene: TRBJ2-5; D gene: -; V gene: TRBV7-9
CDR3 DNA: TGTGCCAGCAGCTTGGCCGGACAGGGGAATTCACCCCTCCACTTT; CDR3 protein: CASSLAGQGNSPLHF; clone size: -; J gene: TRBJ1-6; D gene: TRBD1; V gene: TRBV7-9
CDR3 DNA: TGTGCCAGCAGTGAAGGCCCCGACAGACCCGACTATGGCTACACCTTC; CDR3 protein: CASSEGPDRPDYGYTF; clone size: -; J gene: TRBJ1-2; D gene: -; V gene: TRBV6-4
CDR3 DNA: TGTGCCAGCAGCAAGACTAGCGGGGGGCGCGGGGAGCTGTTTTTT; CDR3 protein: CASSKTSGGRGELFF; clone size: -; J gene: TRBJ2-2; D gene: TRBD2; V gene: TRBV5-6
CDR3 DNA: TGTGCCAGCAACGGAGGCGATGAGCAGTTCTTC; CDR3 protein: CASNGGDEQFF; clone size: -; J gene: TRBJ2-1; D gene: -; V gene: TRBV11-2
CDR3 DNA: TGTGCCAGAAGCTTTGGGGGGGAGGGCACCGGGGAGCTGTTTTTT; CDR3 protein: CARSFGGEGTGELFF; clone size: -; J gene: TRBJ2-2; D gene: TRBD2; V gene: TRBV5-3
CDR3 DNA: TGTGCCAGCAGCCCCGACCTAGCGGGGGGGTACAATGAGCAGTTCTTC; CDR3 protein: CASSPDLAGGYNEQFF; clone size: -; J gene: TRBJ2-1; D gene: TRBD2; V gene: TRBV9
CDR3 DNA: TGTGCCATCAGAGGGGGACAGGGGGCCTACGAGCAGTACTTC; CDR3 protein: CAIRGGQGAYEQYF; clone size: -; J gene: TRBJ2-7; D gene: TRBD1; V gene: TRBV10-3
CDR3 DNA: TGCGCCAGCAGTGAGTCGGGGGGATTCGGCTACACCTTC; CDR3 protein: CASSESGGFGYTF; clone size: -; J gene: TRBJ1-2; D gene: -; V gene: TRBV10-1
CDR3 DNA: TGTGCCAGCAGCTTAGGGCCAGACACCGGGGAGCTGTTTTTT; CDR3 protein: CASSLGPDTGELFF; clone size: -; J gene: TRBJ2-2; D gene: -; V gene: TRBV7-2
CDR3 DNA: TGTGCCAGCAGCAAGGAGGGCGGGGGGCCGGAGACCCAGTACTTC; CDR3 protein: CASSKEGGGPETQYF; clone size: -; J gene: TRBJ2-5; D gene: TRBD2; V gene: TRBV11-3
CDR3 DNA: TGTGCCAGCAGCAGCTCGGGACAGGAAGCTTTCTTT; CDR3 protein: CASSSSGQEAFF; clone size: once; J gene: TRBJ1-1; D gene: TRBD1; V gene: TRBV11-3
CDR3 DNA: TGTGCCAGCAGTGAAGTCAGGGGGCCGGGCAATCAGCCCCAGCATTTT; CDR3 protein: CASSEVRGPGNQPQHF; clone size: -; J gene: TRBJ1-5; D gene: TRBD1; V gene: TRBV6-1
CDR3 DNA: TGTGCCAGCAGCGGGAGGACGGCCCCCCAAGAGACCCAGTACTTC; CDR3 protein: CASSGRTAPQETQYF; clone size: -; J gene: TRBJ2-5; D gene: -; V gene: TRBV5-6
CDR3 DNA: TGCGCCAGCAGCCCTGGACAGGCCTCCTACGAGCAGTACTTC; CDR3 protein: CASSPGQASYEQYF; clone size: -; J gene: TRBJ2-7; D gene: TRBD1; V gene: TRBV5-1
CDR3 DNA: TGTGCCACCACCAAAGGACAGGCGCCGGAAGAGACCCAGTACTTC; CDR3 protein: CATTKGQAPEETQYF; clone size: -; J gene: TRBJ2-5; D gene: TRBD1; V gene: TRBV15
CDR3 DNA: TGTGCCAGCAGTGAAGCGGACAGTGCCGCTGGTTATGGCTACACCTTC; CDR3 protein: CASSEADSAAGYGYTF; clone size: -; J gene: TRBJ1-2; D gene: -; V gene: TRBV2
CDR3 DNA: TGCGCCAGCAGCTTGGCCGGGACTAGCATCCTCGAGCAGTACTTC; CDR3 protein: CASSLAGTSILEQYF; clone size: once; J gene: TRBJ2-7; D gene: TRBD2; V gene: TRBV5-1